This T cell receptor (beta chain) was found in a study of beta chain features in type 1 diabetes. Study details: Cells sorted and examined across all samples totaled roughly 100,000,000.

The CDR3 sequence is 14 residues long. V was trimmed by 4 bases and J by 3 bases, leaving 12 bases between them. Germline V gene data show CDR1 as SGDLS and CDR2 as YYNGEE. This clone showed up just a few times. Sequenced material consisted of expressed TCRB transcripts (all of the isolated RNA was reverse transcribed). The assay was immunoSEQ multiplex PCR, and TCRdb's table has in-frame clones only and misses some. Of under 400,000 clones listed, about 14% are singletons. What was sequenced was central memory CD4+ T cells from blood. V usage is TRBV9 and J usage is TRBJ2-3; D is tentatively TRBD1 or TRBD2 (7 bases each). This sequence originates from a man aged 30 to 45 in good health. The CDR3 reads CASSTRGGTDTQYF. The CDR3 DNA follows: TGTGCCAGCAGCACCAGGGGGGGTACAGATACGCAGTATTTT.